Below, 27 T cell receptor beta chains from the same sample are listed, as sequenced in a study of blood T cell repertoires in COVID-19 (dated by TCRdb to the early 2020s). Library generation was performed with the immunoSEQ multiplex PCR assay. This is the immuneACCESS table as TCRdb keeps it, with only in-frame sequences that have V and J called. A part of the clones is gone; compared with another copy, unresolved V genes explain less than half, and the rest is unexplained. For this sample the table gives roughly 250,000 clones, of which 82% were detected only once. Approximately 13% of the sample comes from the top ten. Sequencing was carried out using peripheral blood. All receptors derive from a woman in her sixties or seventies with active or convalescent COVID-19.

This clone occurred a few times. CDR3 sequence: CASNGAGGPSRGEQFF. The CDR3 nucleotides are TGCGCCAGCAACGGCGCGGGGGGGCCTTCTCGAGGTGAGCAGTTCTTC. The rearrangement uses TRBV10-2 and TRBJ2-1; 9 bases fit TRBD2. Germline CDR1 and CDR2: WSHSY and SAAADI. This CDR3 has 16 amino acids. V was pared by 7 bases and J by 9 bases, with 16 bases of the junction left unmatched.

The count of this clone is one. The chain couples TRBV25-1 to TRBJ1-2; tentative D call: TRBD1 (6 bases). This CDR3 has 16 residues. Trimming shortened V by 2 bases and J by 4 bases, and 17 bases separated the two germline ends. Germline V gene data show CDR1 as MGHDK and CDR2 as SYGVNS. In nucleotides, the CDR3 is TGTGCCAGCAGTGAAGTAGGGCAGGGGAAATTCTATGGCTACACCTTC. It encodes CASSEVGQGKFYGYTF.

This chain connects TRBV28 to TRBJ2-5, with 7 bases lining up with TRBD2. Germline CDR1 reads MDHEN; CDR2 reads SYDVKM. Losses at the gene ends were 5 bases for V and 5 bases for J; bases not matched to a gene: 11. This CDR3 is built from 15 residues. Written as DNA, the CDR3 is TGTGCCAGCAGTATCCAGACTAGCTCGGTGGAGACCCAGTACTTC. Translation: CASSIQTSSVETQYF.

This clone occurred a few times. The CDR3 reads CASSLGPLGADTQYF. Here the CDR3 DNA reads TGTGCCAGCAGCTTAGGCCCCCTAGGGGCCGATACGCAGTATTTT. V is TRBV11-2 and J is TRBJ2-3; tentatively, D is TRBD1 (5 bases). Germline assignment: CDR1 SGHAT and CDR2 FQNNGV. V was clipped by 1 base and J by 6 bases, with 14 bases between them. CDR3 length: 15 amino acids.

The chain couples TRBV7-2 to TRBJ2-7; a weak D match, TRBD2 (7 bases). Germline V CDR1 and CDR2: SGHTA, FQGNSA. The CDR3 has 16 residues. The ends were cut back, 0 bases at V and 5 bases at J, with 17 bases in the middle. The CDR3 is CASSLAETGGQDEQYF. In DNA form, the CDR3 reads TGTGCCAGCAGCTTAGCGGAAACGGGGGGCCAGGACGAGCAGTACTTC.

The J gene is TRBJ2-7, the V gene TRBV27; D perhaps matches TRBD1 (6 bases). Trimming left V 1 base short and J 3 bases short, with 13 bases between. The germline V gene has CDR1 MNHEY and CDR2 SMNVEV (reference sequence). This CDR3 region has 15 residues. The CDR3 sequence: CASSLYNRASYEQYF. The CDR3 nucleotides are TGTGCCAGCAGTTTATATAACAGGGCAAGCTACGAGCAGTACTTC.

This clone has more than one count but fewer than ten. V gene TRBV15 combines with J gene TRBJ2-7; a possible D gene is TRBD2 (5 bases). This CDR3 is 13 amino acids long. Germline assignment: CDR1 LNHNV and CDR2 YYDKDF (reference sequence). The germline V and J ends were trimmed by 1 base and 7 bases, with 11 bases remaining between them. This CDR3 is CATSRVPSGEQYF. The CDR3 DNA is TGTGCCACCAGCAGAGTCCCTTCGGGGGAGCAGTACTTC.

The CDR3 sequence: CASSTGLFGYGYTF. CDR3 bases: TGTGCCAGCAGCACCGGACTCTTCGGGTATGGCTACACCTTC. The rearrangement uses TRBV6-5 and TRBJ1-2; no clear D gene. The germline V and J ends were trimmed by 6 bases and 5 bases, with 16 bases remaining between them. The CDR3 is made up of 14 amino acids. CDR1 is MNHEY, CDR2 SVGAGI, per germline.

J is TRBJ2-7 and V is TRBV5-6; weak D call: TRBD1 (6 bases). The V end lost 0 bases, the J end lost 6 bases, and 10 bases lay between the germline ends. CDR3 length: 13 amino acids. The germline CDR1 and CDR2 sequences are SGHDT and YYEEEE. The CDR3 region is CASSLDRVGEQYF. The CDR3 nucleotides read TGTGCCAGCAGCTTGGACAGGGTCGGCGAGCAGTACTTC.

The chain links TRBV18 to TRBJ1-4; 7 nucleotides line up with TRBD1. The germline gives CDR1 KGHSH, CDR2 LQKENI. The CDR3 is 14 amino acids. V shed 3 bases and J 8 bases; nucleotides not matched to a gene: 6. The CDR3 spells CASSPQGGEEKLFF. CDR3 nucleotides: TGTGCCAGCTCACCCCAGGGGGGCGAAGAAAAACTGTTTTTT.

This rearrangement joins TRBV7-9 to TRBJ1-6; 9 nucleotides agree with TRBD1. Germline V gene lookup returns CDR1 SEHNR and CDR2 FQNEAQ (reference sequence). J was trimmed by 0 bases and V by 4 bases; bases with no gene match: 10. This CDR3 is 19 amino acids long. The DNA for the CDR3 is TGTGCCAGCAGCTCTCCGGGACAGGGTAGAGGCTCCTATAATTCACCCCTCCACTTT. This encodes CASSSPGQGRGSYNSPLHF.

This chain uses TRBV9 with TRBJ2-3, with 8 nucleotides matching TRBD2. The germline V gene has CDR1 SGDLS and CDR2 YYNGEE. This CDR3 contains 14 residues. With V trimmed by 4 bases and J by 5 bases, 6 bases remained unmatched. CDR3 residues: CASSTSGGGDTQYF. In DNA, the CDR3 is TGTGCCAGCAGCACGAGCGGGGGAGGAGATACGCAGTATTTT.

The CDR3 sequence is CACDPQGDTEAFF. CDR3 DNA: TGTGCCTGCGACCCGCAGGGGGACACTGAAGCTTTCTTT. This chain connects TRBV30 to TRBJ1-1; 7 bases map to TRBD1. Germline V CDR1 and CDR2: GTSNPN, SVGIG (reference sequence). The CDR3 loop spans 13 amino acids. Trimming cost V 6 bases and J 3 bases; bases outside gene matches: 7.

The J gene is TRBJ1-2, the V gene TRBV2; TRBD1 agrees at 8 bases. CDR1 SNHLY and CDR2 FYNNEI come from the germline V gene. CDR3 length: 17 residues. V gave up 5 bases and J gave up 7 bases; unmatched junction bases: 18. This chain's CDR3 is CASSPQGARARVGGYTF. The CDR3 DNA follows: TGTGCCAGCAGTCCGCAGGGGGCGCGAGCCCGAGTAGGTGGCTACACCTTC.

The CDR3 sequence: CASSITGGARNTEAFF. CDR3 in DNA: TGCGCCAGCAGTATAACAGGGGGCGCGCGGAACACTGAAGCTTTCTTT. The genes are TRBV5-1 and TRBJ1-1; 9 bases are a match to TRBD1. The ends lost 5 bases at V and 1 base at J; junction bases unmatched: 9. The CDR3 totals 16 residues. The germline V gene encodes CDR1 SGHRS and CDR2 YFSETQ.

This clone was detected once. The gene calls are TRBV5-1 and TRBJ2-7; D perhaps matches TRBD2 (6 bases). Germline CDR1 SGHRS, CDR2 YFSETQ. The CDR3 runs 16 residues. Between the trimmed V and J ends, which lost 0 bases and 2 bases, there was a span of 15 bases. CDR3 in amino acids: CASSLVAGGGAYEQYF. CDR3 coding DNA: TGCGCCAGCAGCTTGGTGGCTGGGGGAGGAGCCTACGAGCAGTACTTC.

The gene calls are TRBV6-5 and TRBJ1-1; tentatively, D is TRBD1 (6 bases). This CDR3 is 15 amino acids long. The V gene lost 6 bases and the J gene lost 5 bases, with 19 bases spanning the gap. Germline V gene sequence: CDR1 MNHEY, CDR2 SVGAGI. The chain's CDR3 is CASSPRRGASTEAFF. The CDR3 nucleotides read TGTGCCAGCAGCCCAAGACGGGGGGCGAGTACTGAAGCTTTCTTT.

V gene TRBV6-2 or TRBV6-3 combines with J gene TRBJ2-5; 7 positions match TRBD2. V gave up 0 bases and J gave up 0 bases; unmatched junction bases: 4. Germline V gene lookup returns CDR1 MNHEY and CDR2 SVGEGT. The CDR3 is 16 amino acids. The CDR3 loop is CASSYSGGGHQETQYF. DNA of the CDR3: TGTGCCAGCAGTTACTCGGGCGGGGGACACCAAGAGACCCAGTACTTC.

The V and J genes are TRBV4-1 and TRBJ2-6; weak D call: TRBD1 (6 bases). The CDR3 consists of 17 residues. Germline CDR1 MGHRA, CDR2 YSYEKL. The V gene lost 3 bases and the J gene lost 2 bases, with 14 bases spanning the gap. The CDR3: CASSHGRGLPGANVLTF. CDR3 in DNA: TGCGCCAGCAGCCATGGCAGGGGTCTCCCTGGGGCCAACGTCCTGACTTTC.

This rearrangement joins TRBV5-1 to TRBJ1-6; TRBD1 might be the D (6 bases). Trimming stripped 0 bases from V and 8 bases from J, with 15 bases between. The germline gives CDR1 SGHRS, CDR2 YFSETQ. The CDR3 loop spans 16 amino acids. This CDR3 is CASSLGGGRSHSPLHF. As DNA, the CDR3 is TGCGCCAGCAGCTTGGGCGGGGGCAGGTCGCATTCACCCCTCCACTTT.

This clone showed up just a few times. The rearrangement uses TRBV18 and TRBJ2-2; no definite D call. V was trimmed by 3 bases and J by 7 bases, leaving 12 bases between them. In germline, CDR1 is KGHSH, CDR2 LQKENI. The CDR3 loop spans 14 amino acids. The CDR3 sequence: CASSPRLESGELFF. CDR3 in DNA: TGTGCCAGCTCACCGAGGCTCGAGAGCGGGGAGCTGTTTTTT.

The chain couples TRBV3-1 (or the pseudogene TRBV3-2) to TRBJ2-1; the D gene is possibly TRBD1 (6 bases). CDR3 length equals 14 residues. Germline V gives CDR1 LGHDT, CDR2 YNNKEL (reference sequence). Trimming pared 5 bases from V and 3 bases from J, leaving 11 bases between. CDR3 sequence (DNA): TGTGCCAGCAGCAACGAACAGGGCTACAATGAGCAGTTCTTC. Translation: CASSNEQGYNEQFF.

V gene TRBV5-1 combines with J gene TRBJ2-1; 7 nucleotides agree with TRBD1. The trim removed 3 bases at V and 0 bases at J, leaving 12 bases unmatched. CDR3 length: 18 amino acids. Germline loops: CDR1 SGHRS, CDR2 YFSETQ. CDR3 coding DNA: TGCGCCAGCAGCTCGAAAACCGGGACAGATACCTCCTACAATGAGCAGTTCTTC. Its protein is CASSSKTGTDTSYNEQFF.

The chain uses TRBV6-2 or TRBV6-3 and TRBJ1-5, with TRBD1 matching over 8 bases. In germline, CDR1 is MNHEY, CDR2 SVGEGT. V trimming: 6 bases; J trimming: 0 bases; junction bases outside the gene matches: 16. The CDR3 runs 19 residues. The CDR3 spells CASSPGGTDRGYSNQPQHF. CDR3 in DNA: TGTGCCAGCAGCCCTGGGGGTACCGACAGGGGATATAGCAATCAGCCCCAGCATTTT.

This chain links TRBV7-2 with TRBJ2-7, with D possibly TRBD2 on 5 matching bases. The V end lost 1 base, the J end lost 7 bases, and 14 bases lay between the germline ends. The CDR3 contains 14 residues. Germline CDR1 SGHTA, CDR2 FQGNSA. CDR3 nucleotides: TGTGCCAGCAGCTTAGTCGGGCGGGTACAGGAGCAGTACTTC. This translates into CASSLVGRVQEQYF.

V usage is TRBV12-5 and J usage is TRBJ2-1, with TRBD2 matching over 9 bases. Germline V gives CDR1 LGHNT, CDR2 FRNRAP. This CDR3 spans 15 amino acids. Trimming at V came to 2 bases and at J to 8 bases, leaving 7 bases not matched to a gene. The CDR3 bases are TGTGCTAGTGGTTTGAGGCGGGGGGGCCGGGATGAGCAGTTCTTC. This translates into CASGLRRGGRDEQFF. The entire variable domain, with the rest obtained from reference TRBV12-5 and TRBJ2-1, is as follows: DARVTQTPRHKVTEMGQEVTMRCQPILGHNTVFWYRQTMMQGLELLAYFRNRAPLDDSGMPKDRFSAEMPDATLATLKIQPSEPRDSAVYFCASGLRRGGRDEQFFGPGTRLTVL.

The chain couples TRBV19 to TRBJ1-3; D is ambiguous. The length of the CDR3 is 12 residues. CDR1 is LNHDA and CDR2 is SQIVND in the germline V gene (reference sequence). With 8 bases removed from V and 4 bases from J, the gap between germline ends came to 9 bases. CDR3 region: CASGGWGNTIYF. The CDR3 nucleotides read TGTGCCAGTGGCGGATGGGGAAACACCATATATTTT.